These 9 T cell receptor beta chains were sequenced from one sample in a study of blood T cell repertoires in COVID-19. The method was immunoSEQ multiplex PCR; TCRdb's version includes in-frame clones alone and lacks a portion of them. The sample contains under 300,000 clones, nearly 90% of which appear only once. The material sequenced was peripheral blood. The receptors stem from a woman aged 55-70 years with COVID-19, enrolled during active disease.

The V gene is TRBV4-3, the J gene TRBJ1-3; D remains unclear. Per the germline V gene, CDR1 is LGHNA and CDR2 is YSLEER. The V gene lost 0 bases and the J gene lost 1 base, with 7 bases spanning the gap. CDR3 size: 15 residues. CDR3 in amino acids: CASSQERESGNTIYF. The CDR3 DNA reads TGCGCCAGCAGCCAAGAAAGAGAGTCTGGAAACACCATATATTTT.

CDR3 DNA: TGTGCCAGCAGTTACTCGACAGTAAACTATGGCTACACCTTC. Protein: CASSYSTVNYGYTF. V gene TRBV6-2 or TRBV6-3 combines with J gene TRBJ1-2; a weak D match, TRBD1 (5 bases). The CDR3 covers 14 residues. Trimming stripped 0 bases from V and 2 bases from J, with 7 bases between. The V gene's germline CDR1 is MNHEY and CDR2 SVGEGT.

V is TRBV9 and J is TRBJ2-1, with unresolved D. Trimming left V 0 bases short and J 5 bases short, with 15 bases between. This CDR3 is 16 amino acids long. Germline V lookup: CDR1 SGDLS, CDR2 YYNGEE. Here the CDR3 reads CASSVGATPGNNEQFF. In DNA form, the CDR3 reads TGTGCCAGCAGCGTAGGGGCTACCCCTGGCAACAATGAGCAGTTCTTC.

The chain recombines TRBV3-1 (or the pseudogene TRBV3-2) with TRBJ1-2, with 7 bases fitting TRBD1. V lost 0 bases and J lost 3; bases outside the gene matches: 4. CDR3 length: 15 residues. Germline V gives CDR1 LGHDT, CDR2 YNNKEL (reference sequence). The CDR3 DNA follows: TGTGCCAGCAGCCAAGAAGGCAGGGGGTACTATGGCTACACCTTC. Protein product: CASSQEGRGYYGYTF.

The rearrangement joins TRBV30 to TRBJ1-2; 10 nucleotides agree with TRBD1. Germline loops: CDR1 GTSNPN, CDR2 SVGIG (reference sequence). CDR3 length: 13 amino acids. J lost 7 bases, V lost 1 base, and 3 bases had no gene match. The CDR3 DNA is TGTGCCTGGAGTGGGGGGGACAGGGGTGGCTACACCTTC. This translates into CAWSGGDRGGYTF.

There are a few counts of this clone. The CDR3 sequence: CSYETGTNTEAFF. In DNA, the CDR3 is TGCAGCTACGAGACAGGGACGAACACTGAAGCTTTCTTT. This chain links TRBV29-1 with TRBJ1-1; 7 bases agree with TRBD1. There are 13 residues in the CDR3. Trimming took 8 bases from V and 1 from J; bases not matched to a gene: 7. Germline loops: CDR1 SQVTM, CDR2 ANQGSEA.

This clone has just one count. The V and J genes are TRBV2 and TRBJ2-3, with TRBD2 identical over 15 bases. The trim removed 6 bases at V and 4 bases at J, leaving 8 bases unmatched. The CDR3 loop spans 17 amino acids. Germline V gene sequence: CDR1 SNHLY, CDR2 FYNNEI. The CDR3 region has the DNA TGTGCCAGCAGAGCCGAGGGACTAGCGGGGGGATCAGATACGCAGTATTTT. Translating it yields CASRAEGLAGGSDTQYF. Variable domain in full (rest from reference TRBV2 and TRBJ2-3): EPEVTQTPSHQVTQMGQEVILRCVPISNHLYFYWYRQILGQKVEFLVSFYNNEISEKSEIFDDQFSVERPDGSNFTLKIRSTKLEDSAMYFCASRAEGLAGGSDTQYFGPGTRLTVL.

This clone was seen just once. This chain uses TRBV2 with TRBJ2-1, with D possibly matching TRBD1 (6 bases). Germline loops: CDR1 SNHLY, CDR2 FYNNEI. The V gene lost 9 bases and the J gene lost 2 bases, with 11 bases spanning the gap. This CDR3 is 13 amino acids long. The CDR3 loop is CASRGQTYNEQFF. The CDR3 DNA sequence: TGTGCCAGTCGAGGACAGACCTACAATGAGCAGTTCTTC.

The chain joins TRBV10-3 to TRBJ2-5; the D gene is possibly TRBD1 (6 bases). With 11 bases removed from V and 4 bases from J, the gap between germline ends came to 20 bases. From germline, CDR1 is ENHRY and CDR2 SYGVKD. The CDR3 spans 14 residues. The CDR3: CALNHRVRGETQYF. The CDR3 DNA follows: TGTGCCCTCAACCACAGGGTTAGGGGAGAGACCCAGTACTTC.